Reported below is one T cell receptor beta chain. This clonotype was recorded many times. This clone's antigen is unknown. Base quality data are lacking; no much larger clone is found one base away. From V the trimming removes 6 bases and from J it removes 1 base, while the gene matches leave 2 bases of the junction unaccounted for. For CDR1 and CDR2, the germline V gene lists MDHEN and SYDVKM. The CDR3 contains 14 residues, cysteine and phenylalanine counted. Of all the DNA, just the CDR3 is kept, 42 bases in frame from base 1. Systemically healthy Caucasian individuals from Russia, some 40 in total and aged roughly 6 to 100 years, were included as donors. Each donor gave 8 to 10 milliliters of peripheral blood, drawn into EDTA-treated Vacutainer tubes. Ficoll-Paque density-gradient centrifugation was used to isolate PBMCs, with at least 6 million obtained per sample. Total RNA, at least 6 micrograms per sample, was extracted from PBMCs with Trizol reagent. For every donor, an aliquot of PBMCs went through flow cytometry to measure the percentages of naive CD45RAhigh/CD27high T cells.

The data are from a study of blood T cells in healthy people across ages (dated by TCRdb to between 2014 and 2016). Concerning the study at large: In model experiments, template switching captured about one uniquely barcoded TCR beta cDNA molecule for every two T cells. To track age-related changes in TCR beta repertoire diversity, the study relied on deep sequencing normalized with unique cDNA molecular identifiers. The donors were divided into four age groups: young (average around 16 years), middle-aged (around 41), aged (roughly 66) and long-lived (roughly 88). To avoid experimental bias, donors of different ages were randomly spread across the sequencing lanes. Two additional independent replicas of 1 million unique cDNA reads from the same blood draw were analyzed for two donors (one aged 18 to 30 and one aged 80 or older).

What the authors observed across the whole study: Conclusive comparison of naive and antigen-experienced compartments was prevented by the profiling of bulk unsorted PBMCs. Compared with the aged group, more naive CD4+ T cells, fewer expanded clones and increased TCR diversity were shown by the long-lived group, suggesting age selection. Because the CMV infection status of the donors was unknown, age-related changes in expanded clonotypes may potentially have been confounded. Observed TCR beta diversity correlated strongly with the percentage of naive T cells measured by flow cytometry. Estimates of total diversity from one million sequenced T cells were regarded as lower bounds and underestimates. Observed TCR beta diversity per million T cells fell roughly linearly with age, and a significant reduction was already apparent by age roughly 41.

The library was produced with 5' RACE. The instrument was an Illumina HiSeq 2500. A second PCR of roughly 7 to 11 cycles was performed with a sample-barcoded 5' primer and a J-beta primer mix. A unique molecular identifier was introduced onto each TCR beta cDNA molecule by a template-switch 5' adaptor carrying 12 random nucleotides. Each sample yielded at least 2.5 million CDR3-containing paired-end reads. First-strand cDNA synthesis was performed from all RNA using the Mint cDNA synthesis kit, with priming by a TRBC-specific oligonucleotide. Following uracil-DNA glycosylase treatment, a first 18-cycle PCR with universal primers M1SS and BC2_uni_R was performed on all cDNA. As for how the authors treated the data: Each sample was normalized by randomly selecting 1 million high-quality reads, each carrying a distinct molecular identifier. Instead of being binned into consensus sequences, reads that shared molecular identifiers were thrown out. MiTCR, set to a Q25 quality threshold and the strictest error-elimination algorithm, was used for CDR3 identification, clonotype clustering and error correction. Lower-bound total TCR beta diversity was estimated with a nonparametric unseen species model using Euler transformation. Using fastp at Q25 and MiXCR, TCRdb reprocessed the public reads and kept productive beta chains. Entries that share a CDR3 protein sequence are merged under the most common genes and DNA. These V and J calls derive from TCRdb rather than the authors' analysis. This sample has about 620,000 distinct CDR3 sequences in its table, and around 50% of those were observed once. Around an eighth of the sample belongs to the ten largest clones.

This receptor was obtained from a woman older than 75 in good health. Recombination joined TRBV28 with TRBJ2-3; 9 bases in the middle match TRBD1. Sequenced input: blood. The DNA is as follows: TGTGCCAGCAGGACAGGGGGAGGCACAGATACGCAGTATTTT. Translated, this is CASRTGGGTDTQYF.